These 11 T cell receptor beta chains share one sample of origin, sequenced in a study. One entry per CDR3 protein, called by TCRdb with MiXCR from the RT-PCR reads. In the table there are more than 600,000 distinct CDR3 sequences, around 14% of which are singletons. Sequenced: memory CD4+ T cells from blood. These receptors all stem from a female donor in good health, serving as a healthy control.

Note on this clonotype: Given a much more abundant clone one base away, this may be a read error. V gene TRBV7-9 combines with J gene TRBJ1-1; TRBD1 matches at 10 bases. CDR3 length: 19 amino acids. Germline V gene lookup returns CDR1 SEHNR and CDR2 FQNEAQ (reference sequence). The CDR3 region has the DNA TGTGCCAGCAGCTTAGGAGGGTCTTACGACAGGGGGCGCAGCGCCGGGGCTCTCTTT. Its translation: CASSLGGSYDRGRSAGALF.

This clonotype turned up a few times. The chain uses TRBV5-5 and TRBJ2-7, with D hard to call. V gave up 1 base and J gave up 4 bases, with 12 bases separating them. Germline CDR1 and CDR2: SGHKS and YYEKEE (reference sequence). This CDR3 is built from 14 residues. CDR3 amino acids: CASSLFGQLYEQYF. The DNA for the CDR3 is TGTGCCAGCAGCTTGTTTGGGCAGCTGTACGAGCAGTACTTC.

On this clonotype: This may be a read error: a much more frequent sequence differs by one nucleotide. The chain uses TRBV4-2 and TRBJ1-3; 8 bases align to TRBD1. This CDR3 comprises 15 residues. V lost 1 base to trimming and J lost 2 bases; unmatched junction nucleotides: 1. CDR1 and CDR2 from the germline V gene are LGHNA and YNFKEQ. Written as DNA, the CDR3 is TGTGCCAGCAGCCAAGGGACAGGGACTGGAAACACCATATATTTT. Protein: CASSQGTGTGNTIYF.

In its sample, this clonotype was seen a few times. V usage is TRBV28 and J usage is TRBJ2-3, with D perhaps matching TRBD2 (7 bases). The CDR3 extends over 14 amino acids. Between the trimmed V and J ends, which lost 7 bases and 2 bases, there was a span of 13 bases. The germline CDR1 and CDR2 sequences are MDHEN and SYDVKM. CDR3 in amino acids: CASKRGGDTDTQYF. The DNA for the CDR3 is TGTGCCAGCAAGAGGGGGGGTGACACAGATACGCAGTATTTT.

The sample holds many counts of this clonotype. The V call is TRBV12-3 or TRBV12-4, the J call TRBJ2-7; the match to TRBD1 covers 7 bases. J lost 6 bases, V lost 3 bases, and 8 bases had no gene match. CDR3 length equals 14 residues. The CDR3 region is CASSFGYRGSEQYF. The CDR3 region has the DNA TGTGCCAGCAGTTTTGGTTACAGGGGAAGCGAGCAGTACTTC.

This clonotype was recorded many times. The chain employs TRBV5-6 and TRBJ1-5, with D maybe TRBD1 (5 bases). The V and J ends lost 4 bases and 3 bases respectively, with 14 bases between them. This CDR3 has 15 amino acids. Germline V CDR1 and CDR2: SGHDT, YYEEEE. Here the CDR3 reads CASSQRGDHNQPQHF. The CDR3 bases are TGTGCCAGCAGCCAGAGAGGGGACCACAATCAGCCCCAGCATTTT.

This clonotype has at least ten counts. This rearrangement joins TRBV12-3 or TRBV12-4 to TRBJ1-3, with a weak D call TRBD1 (5 bases). V lost 5 bases to trimming and J lost 0 bases, with 11 bases between them. The CDR3 runs 15 residues. The CDR3 bases are TGTGCCAGCAGTCAAGACAGTACCTCTGGAAACACCATATATTTT. Translated: CASSQDSTSGNTIYF.

This clonotype appeared a few times. This chain links TRBV7-8 with TRBJ2-1; D not certain. Germline CDR1 and CDR2: SGHVS and FQNEAQ. V was trimmed by 10 bases and J by 0 bases, leaving 16 bases between them. This CDR3 has 15 residues. DNA for the CDR3: TGTGCCACTACTTCGAGCGTCATCTCCTACAATGAGCAGTTCTTC. Translation: CATTSSVISYNEQFF.

In the case of this clonotype: A much bigger clone sits one base away, suggesting this may be a read error. The genes are TRBV5-1 and TRBJ2-7, with 14 bases aligning to TRBD2. Germline values: CDR1 SGHRS, CDR2 YFSETQ. The CDR3 runs to 14 residues. The ends lost 4 bases at V and 9 bases at J; junction bases unmatched: 6. CDR3 amino acids: CASSAGLAGARQYF. CDR3 DNA: TGCGCCAGCAGCGCGGGACTAGCGGGAGCTAGGCAGTACTTC.

V is TRBV2 and J is TRBJ1-5; 7 nucleotides align to TRBD1. This CDR3 is 16 amino acids long. J was trimmed by 6 bases and V by 6 bases; bases with no gene match: 14. Germline V gene lookup returns CDR1 SNHLY and CDR2 FYNNEI. The CDR3 nucleotides are TGTGCCAGCAGGGGGGGTTCGAGCCAGGGGGGTCAGCCCCAGCATTTT. This encodes CASRGGSSQGGQPQHF.

This clonotype was detected only a few times. The rearrangement links TRBV20-1 to TRBJ1-6, with D tentatively TRBD1 (5 bases). V was trimmed by 0 bases and J by 6 bases, leaving 12 bases between them. Germline V gene lookup returns CDR1 DFQATT and CDR2 SNEGSKA (reference sequence). The CDR3 is 15 residues long. In DNA form, the CDR3 reads TGCAGTGCTAGAGATAAGGGGCGCCTTAATTCACCCCTCCACTTT. This codes for CSARDKGRLNSPLHF.